This T cell receptor beta chain was captured by sequencing in a study of cytomegalovirus exposure and HLA in healthy donors. The study's findings and limits: For most TCR beta V segments, an earlier analysis put the productive rate at about 87% or about 30% of the time. The authors later found most CMV-associated TCR beta chains appeared HLA-restricted. Another analysis was done later, and it associated approximately 18,000 TCR beta sequences with HLA alleles at 0.05 false discovery rate.

13 Jbeta primers and 60 Vbeta primers were used for the PCR. Data came from immunoSEQ multiplex PCR; TCRdb stores just in-frame clones and leaves some out. Of 150,000 to 200,000 clones in the sample, roughly 80% were seen once. Details on this clone: What it recognizes is unknown.

CDR3 size: 18 residues. Trimming cost V 6 bases and J 2 bases; bases outside gene matches: 16. Germline CDR1 is MRHNA and CDR2 is SNTAGT. The source of this sequence is a male donor in good health and CMV-seronegative. The chain combines TRBV6-4 with TRBJ2-3, with TRBD1 matching over 8 bases. The sequencing sample was made of PBMCs. The CDR3 reads CASSKTGETVITTDTQYF. The CDR3 DNA reads TGTGCCAGCAGCAAGACAGGGGAGACCGTGATTACCACAGATACGCAGTATTTT.